The present T cell receptor beta chain was sequenced within a study of blood T cell repertoires in COVID-19. Study-level information: Sample material is recorded as cDNA or gDNA derived from T cells, B-cell-depleted T cells, or PBMCs.

The repertoire was sequenced with immunoSEQ multiplex PCR; TCRdb's copy has only in-frame clones and lacks some. The sample carries 150,000 to 200,000 clones, roughly 90% recorded once. Trimming stripped 0 bases from V and 6 bases from J, with 16 bases between. Germline V gives CDR1 SGHRS, CDR2 YFSETQ. The CDR3 consists of 16 residues. The rearrangement joins TRBV5-1 to TRBJ2-1; maybe TRBD1 (5 bases). This clonotype was obtained from a woman in her fifties or sixties who had recovered from COVID-19. The sequencing input was PBMCs or T cells enriched from blood (not recorded which). The CDR3 region is CASSLDPQGGGNEQFF. The CDR3 bases are TGCGCCAGCAGCTTGGATCCCCAGGGCGGCGGCAATGAGCAGTTCTTC.